The source of this TCR beta chain is a study of T-cell reconstitution after alpha-beta-depleted transplantation in children. Study results and caveats: Elevated TCRbeta diversity at day 60 was traced, in some patients, to surviving recipient T cells and thymic progenitors. T-cell numbers and diversity, one year after transplant, stemmed largely from T cells that were newly produced. About two months after transplant, alpha-beta T cells reportedly came from several hundred expanded graft clones.

This clonotype was detected only a few times. The antigen remains unidentified. TCRbeta library construction was performed incorporating unique molecular identifiers. MiXCR, applied by TCRdb to the PCR reads, yields one record per CDR3 protein. The sample records about 980,000 distinct CDR3 sequences, around 30% being singletons. Trimming stripped 0 bases from V and 1 base from J, with 8 bases between. This CDR3 has 15 residues. CDR1 is SGHTA and CDR2 is FQGNSA in the germline V gene. The sequenced sample was PBMCs, mostly from graft donor cells, obtained 360 days after TCRalphabeta/CD19-depleted stem cell transplant. This TCR was sampled from a boy under two years old who had a stem cell transplant for SCID, so the T cells may come from the graft donor. The gene calls are TRBV7-2 and TRBJ2-3, with D hard to call. DNA of the CDR3: TGTGCCAGCAGCTTAGCGAAGCTACGCACAGATACGCAGTATTTT. It specifies CASSLAKLRTDTQYF.